This is a list of T cell receptor beta chains from one sample in a study of OX40 agonist ivuxolimab in advanced cancers. Using immunoSEQ multiplex PCR, the repertoire was profiled, and TCRdb retains in-frame clones only, with some absent. The data hold fewer than 80,000 clones, with around 85% observed a single time. The material was CD4+ or CD8+ T cells sorted from blood, obtained in a trial of the OX40 agonist ivuxolimab. These receptors were taken from an adult with an advanced solid tumor such as melanoma, head and neck, liver or kidney cancer. CDR3s include the opening cysteine and the closing phenylalanine or tryptophan. The D gene is left open where the match is weak. Clone sizes are given selectively: once, few, many, or a class where the clone is expanded.

j_call: TRBJ2-1
clone_size: -
v_call: TRBV6-6
cdr3_length: 15
d_call: TRBD2
cdr3_aa: CASSFVGGGNGEQFF
cdr3_nt: TGTGCCAGCAGTTTCGTCGGGGGGGGAAACGGTGAGCAGTTCTTC

j_call: TRBJ2-3
clone_size: -
v_call: TRBV6-4
cdr3_length: 17
d_call: TRBD2
cdr3_aa: CASSDSGLAGAGDTQYF
cdr3_nt: TGTGCCAGCAGTGACTCGGGCCTAGCGGGGGCCGGCGATACGCAGTATTTT

j_call: TRBJ1-3
clone_size: -
v_call: TRBV7-7
cdr3_length: 15
d_call: -
cdr3_aa: CASSLVQLSGNTIYF
cdr3_nt: TGTGCCAGCAGCTTGGTACAGCTCTCTGGAAACACCATATATTTT

j_call: TRBJ1-1
clone_size: few
v_call: TRBV7-6
cdr3_length: 13
d_call: -
cdr3_aa: CASSLSGNTEAFF
cdr3_nt: TGTGCCAGCAGCCTCAGCGGTAACACTGAAGCTTTCTTT

j_call: TRBJ2-5
clone_size: -
v_call: TRBV27
cdr3_length: 13
d_call: -
cdr3_aa: CASSFRGWETQYF
cdr3_nt: TGTGCCAGCAGTTTCCGCGGGTGGGAGACCCAGTACTTC

j_call: TRBJ2-6
clone_size: -
v_call: TRBV5-1
cdr3_length: 15
d_call: -
cdr3_aa: CASSSQGSGANVLTF
cdr3_nt: TGCGCCAGCAGCTCTCAGGGATCTGGGGCCAACGTCCTGACTTTC

j_call: TRBJ2-7
clone_size: once
v_call: TRBV2
cdr3_length: 14
d_call: TRBD2
cdr3_aa: CASRGLAVPYEQYF
cdr3_nt: TGTGCCAGCAGGGGGCTAGCGGTACCCTACGAGCAGTACTTC

j_call: TRBJ1-2
clone_size: few
v_call: TRBV4-3
cdr3_length: 15
d_call: -
cdr3_aa: CASSQDLAAGAYYTF
cdr3_nt: TGCGCCAGCAGCCAAGATCTGGCCGCCGGCGCCTATTACACCTTC

j_call: TRBJ1-1
clone_size: -
v_call: TRBV2
cdr3_length: 13
d_call: -
cdr3_aa: CASSDDTDTEAFF
cdr3_nt: TGTGCCAGCAGTGATGACACCGACACTGAAGCTTTCTTT

j_call: TRBJ2-7
clone_size: -
v_call: TRBV19
cdr3_length: 16
d_call: -
cdr3_aa: CASSIRGPRVSYEQYF
cdr3_nt: TGTGCCAGTAGTATTAGGGGTCCCCGCGTCTCCTACGAGCAGTACTTC

j_call: TRBJ2-7
clone_size: -
v_call: TRBV14
cdr3_length: 15
d_call: -
cdr3_aa: CASSPLDRVANEQYF
cdr3_nt: TGTGCCAGCAGCCCTCTGGACCGAGTAGCGAACGAGCAGTACTTC

j_call: TRBJ2-2
clone_size: -
v_call: TRBV6-6
cdr3_length: 14
d_call: TRBD1
cdr3_aa: CASTQGVSSGELFF
cdr3_nt: TGTGCCAGCACACAGGGGGTTTCTTCCGGGGAGCTGTTTTTT

j_call: TRBJ2-1
clone_size: -
v_call: TRBV7-2
cdr3_length: 16
d_call: TRBD2
cdr3_aa: CASSPELAGGRNEQFF
cdr3_nt: TGTGCCAGCAGCCCCGAACTAGCGGGGGGGCGTAATGAGCAGTTCTTC

j_call: TRBJ2-2
clone_size: -
v_call: TRBV11-3
cdr3_length: 13
d_call: -
cdr3_aa: CASSFMGTGELFF
cdr3_nt: TGTGCCAGCAGCTTTATGGGGACCGGGGAGCTGTTTTTT

j_call: TRBJ2-5
clone_size: -
v_call: TRBV7-8
cdr3_length: 14
d_call: -
cdr3_aa: CASSLQGFVETQYF
cdr3_nt: TGTGCCAGCAGCCTACAGGGTTTTGTAGAGACCCAGTACTTC

j_call: TRBJ1-2
clone_size: few
v_call: TRBV7-9
cdr3_length: 13
d_call: -
cdr3_aa: CASSLLQRYGYTF
cdr3_nt: TGTGCCAGCAGCTTATTGCAGCGCTATGGCTACACCTTC

j_call: TRBJ2-3
clone_size: -
v_call: TRBV28
cdr3_length: 15
d_call: TRBD2
cdr3_aa: CASSPGLAETDTQYF
cdr3_nt: TGTGCCAGCAGTCCAGGACTAGCGGAGACAGATACGCAGTATTTT

j_call: TRBJ1-2
clone_size: -
v_call: TRBV21-1
cdr3_length: 15
d_call: -
cdr3_aa: CASSTTPRGAYGYTF
cdr3_nt: TGTGCCAGCAGCACCACTCCCCGGGGGGCCTATGGCTACACCTTC

j_call: TRBJ2-3
clone_size: -
v_call: TRBV19
cdr3_length: 15
d_call: -
cdr3_aa: CASSLIMGLHDTQYF
cdr3_nt: TGTGCCAGTAGCCTTATCATGGGGCTCCATGATACGCAGTATTTT

j_call: TRBJ2-3
clone_size: -
v_call: TRBV30
cdr3_length: 12
d_call: -
cdr3_aa: CAWSTSTDTQYF
cdr3_nt: TGTGCCTGGAGTACTAGCACAGATACGCAGTATTTT

j_call: TRBJ1-1
clone_size: -
v_call: TRBV11-2
cdr3_length: 14
d_call: -
cdr3_aa: CASSLDPRAGVAFF
cdr3_nt: TGTGCCAGCAGCTTAGATCCCCGGGCGGGAGTAGCTTTCTTT

j_call: TRBJ2-5
clone_size: -
v_call: TRBV30
cdr3_length: 13
d_call: -
cdr3_aa: CASRARGLETQYF
cdr3_nt: TGTGCCTCCAGGGCCAGGGGTTTGGAGACCCAGTACTTC

j_call: TRBJ1-3
clone_size: -
v_call: TRBV19
cdr3_length: 15
d_call: TRBD1
cdr3_aa: CASSPGQGLWVTIYF
cdr3_nt: TGTGCCAGTAGTCCGGGACAGGGTCTGTGGGTCACCATATATTTT

j_call: TRBJ2-1
clone_size: -
v_call: TRBV6-1
cdr3_length: 13
d_call: TRBD2
cdr3_aa: CASSRERREPQFF
cdr3_nt: TGTGCCAGCAGCAGGGAACGGCGGGAGCCGCAGTTCTTC

j_call: TRBJ2-7
clone_size: -
v_call: TRBV18
cdr3_length: 13
d_call: -
cdr3_aa: CASSPMDTYEQYF
cdr3_nt: TGTGCCAGCTCACCAATGGACACCTACGAGCAGTACTTC

j_call: TRBJ1-5
clone_size: -
v_call: TRBV28
cdr3_length: 14
d_call: -
cdr3_aa: CASRNPGDEQPQHF
cdr3_nt: TGTGCCAGCAGGAATCCTGGGGATGAGCAGCCCCAGCATTTT

j_call: TRBJ1-2
clone_size: -
v_call: TRBV30
cdr3_length: 13
d_call: -
cdr3_aa: CAWSVEPDGGYTF
cdr3_nt: TGTGCCTGGAGTGTAGAGCCAGACGGCGGCTACACCTTC

j_call: TRBJ1-5
clone_size: few
v_call: TRBV7-2
cdr3_length: 16
d_call: -
cdr3_aa: CASSLGGVGSNQPQHF
cdr3_nt: TGTGCCAGCAGCTTAGGCGGGGTTGGCAGCAATCAGCCCCAGCATTTT

j_call: TRBJ1-3
clone_size: once
v_call: TRBV28
cdr3_length: 15
d_call: TRBD1
cdr3_aa: CASSPPGQDGHTIYF
cdr3_nt: TGTGCCAGCAGCCCCCCGGGACAGGATGGTCACACCATATATTTT

j_call: TRBJ2-7
clone_size: once
v_call: TRBV6-5
cdr3_length: 15
d_call: TRBD1
cdr3_aa: CASRLQGIPSYEQYF
cdr3_nt: TGTGCCAGCAGGCTACAGGGGATCCCCTCCTACGAGCAGTACTTC

j_call: TRBJ2-1
clone_size: -
v_call: TRBV7-2
cdr3_length: 16
d_call: TRBD2
cdr3_aa: CASSLGSGRAYNEQFF
cdr3_nt: TGTGCCAGCAGCTTAGGCAGCGGGAGGGCCTACAATGAGCAGTTCTTC

j_call: TRBJ2-5
clone_size: -
v_call: TRBV5-1
cdr3_length: 15
d_call: -
cdr3_aa: CASSGGSGFEETQYF
cdr3_nt: TGCGCCAGCAGCGGAGGGTCGGGTTTCGAAGAGACCCAGTACTTC

j_call: TRBJ1-2
clone_size: few
v_call: TRBV19
cdr3_length: 13
d_call: -
cdr3_aa: CASSIARAGGYTF
cdr3_nt: TGTGCCAGTAGTATAGCCCGGGCAGGCGGCTACACCTTC

j_call: TRBJ1-4
clone_size: -
v_call: TRBV11-2
cdr3_length: 16
d_call: TRBD1
cdr3_aa: CASSFGQGTTNEKLFF
cdr3_nt: TGTGCCAGCAGCTTCGGACAGGGGACCACTAATGAAAAACTGTTTTTT

j_call: TRBJ2-1
clone_size: -
v_call: TRBV10-2
cdr3_length: 11
d_call: -
cdr3_aa: CASSRLEEQFF
cdr3_nt: TGCGCCAGCAGTCGCCTAGAGGAGCAGTTCTTC

j_call: TRBJ2-1
clone_size: -
v_call: TRBV6-5
cdr3_length: 14
d_call: TRBD2
cdr3_aa: CASWGGKSYNEQFF
cdr3_nt: TGTGCCAGCTGGGGGGGTAAAAGCTACAATGAGCAGTTCTTC

j_call: TRBJ2-5
clone_size: few
v_call: TRBV18
cdr3_length: 14
d_call: -
cdr3_aa: CASSPPFPSETQYF
cdr3_nt: TGTGCCAGCTCACCGCCCTTCCCGAGTGAGACCCAGTACTTC

j_call: TRBJ2-4
clone_size: -
v_call: TRBV5-1
cdr3_length: 14
d_call: -
cdr3_aa: CASSLDVRENIQYF
cdr3_nt: TGCGCCAGCAGCTTGGATGTGAGGGAGAACATTCAGTACTTC

j_call: TRBJ2-2
clone_size: -
v_call: TRBV7-2
cdr3_length: 14
d_call: -
cdr3_aa: CASSLEQITGELFF
cdr3_nt: TGTGCCAGCAGCTTAGAACAGATCACCGGGGAGCTGTTTTTT

j_call: TRBJ2-2
clone_size: once
v_call: TRBV29-1
cdr3_length: 14
d_call: TRBD1
cdr3_aa: CSVSGTGNTGELFF
cdr3_nt: TGCAGCGTTTCCGGGACAGGGAATACCGGGGAGCTGTTTTTT

j_call: TRBJ2-7
clone_size: -
v_call: TRBV21-1
cdr3_length: 13
d_call: -
cdr3_aa: CAPEGKVSYEQYF
cdr3_nt: TGTGCCCCGGAAGGTAAAGTCTCCTACGAGCAGTACTTC

j_call: TRBJ2-5
clone_size: -
v_call: TRBV2
cdr3_length: 13
d_call: TRBD1
cdr3_aa: CASSADRQETQYF
cdr3_nt: TGTGCCAGCAGTGCGGACAGGCAAGAGACCCAGTACTTC

j_call: TRBJ1-1
clone_size: -
v_call: TRBV20-1
cdr3_length: 11
d_call: -
cdr3_aa: CSATRTDEAFF
cdr3_nt: TGCAGTGCTACAAGGACAGATGAAGCTTTCTTT

j_call: TRBJ2-3
clone_size: -
v_call: TRBV7-3
cdr3_length: 14
d_call: -
cdr3_aa: CASSLTQSSDTQYF
cdr3_nt: TGTGCCAGCAGCTTAACCCAGTCCTCGGATACGCAGTATTTT

j_call: TRBJ2-7
clone_size: -
v_call: TRBV2
cdr3_length: 12
d_call: -
cdr3_aa: CATRGAAYEQYF
cdr3_nt: TGTGCCACCCGGGGGGCGGCTTACGAGCAGTACTTC

j_call: TRBJ2-2
clone_size: -
v_call: TRBV19
cdr3_length: 14
d_call: TRBD1
cdr3_aa: CASSLGTATGELFF
cdr3_nt: TGTGCCAGTAGCCTTGGGACAGCCACCGGGGAGCTGTTTTTT

j_call: TRBJ2-1
clone_size: -
v_call: TRBV6-5
cdr3_length: 15
d_call: TRBD1
cdr3_aa: CASSTTGTGGIEQFF
cdr3_nt: TGTGCCAGCAGTACAACCGGGACAGGGGGGATTGAGCAGTTCTTC

j_call: TRBJ1-1
clone_size: -
v_call: TRBV4-2
cdr3_length: 14
d_call: -
cdr3_aa: CASSQALRNTEAFF
cdr3_nt: TGTGCCAGCAGCCAAGCTCTCAGGAACACTGAAGCTTTCTTT

j_call: TRBJ2-7
clone_size: few
v_call: TRBV7-9
cdr3_length: 14
d_call: -
cdr3_aa: CASSPRAITYEQYF
cdr3_nt: TGTGCCAGCAGCCCCCGGGCCATCACCTACGAGCAGTACTTC

j_call: TRBJ2-7
clone_size: -
v_call: TRBV4-1
cdr3_length: 14
d_call: -
cdr3_aa: CASSQDLTPYEQYF
cdr3_nt: TGCGCCAGCAGCCAAGATCTTACACCCTACGAGCAGTACTTC

j_call: TRBJ2-7
clone_size: -
v_call: TRBV10-1
cdr3_length: 14
d_call: TRBD1
cdr3_aa: CASTSDRGPYEQYF
cdr3_nt: TGCGCCAGCACTTCGGACAGGGGCCCCTACGAGCAGTACTTC

j_call: TRBJ2-7
clone_size: -
v_call: TRBV6-5
cdr3_length: 16
d_call: TRBD2
cdr3_aa: CASSYSTSGRVYEQYF
cdr3_nt: TGTGCCAGCAGTTACTCGACTAGCGGGAGAGTCTACGAGCAGTACTTC

j_call: TRBJ1-5
clone_size: -
v_call: TRBV7-7
cdr3_length: 13
d_call: -
cdr3_aa: CASSPAVNQPQHF
cdr3_nt: TGTGCTAGCAGCCCCGCAGTGAATCAGCCCCAGCATTTT

j_call: TRBJ2-3
clone_size: -
v_call: TRBV15
cdr3_length: 16
d_call: -
cdr3_aa: CATSRDFGVSTDTQYF
cdr3_nt: TGTGCCACCAGCAGAGATTTTGGGGTTAGCACAGATACGCAGTATTTT

j_call: TRBJ2-2
clone_size: -
v_call: TRBV27
cdr3_length: 18
d_call: TRBD2
cdr3_aa: CASSSLGLAGSNTGELFF
cdr3_nt: TGTGCCAGCAGTTCCCTGGGACTAGCGGGGAGCAACACCGGGGAGCTGTTTTTT

j_call: TRBJ2-4
clone_size: few
v_call: TRBV29-1
cdr3_length: 14
d_call: TRBD2
cdr3_aa: CSFLDSGGKNIQYF
cdr3_nt: TGCAGCTTCCTCGACTCGGGGGGGAAAAACATTCAGTACTTC

j_call: TRBJ1-2
clone_size: -
v_call: TRBV7-9
cdr3_length: 13
d_call: -
cdr3_aa: CASSNDPGPGYTF
cdr3_nt: TGTGCCAGCAGCAACGATCCAGGGCCAGGCTACACCTTC